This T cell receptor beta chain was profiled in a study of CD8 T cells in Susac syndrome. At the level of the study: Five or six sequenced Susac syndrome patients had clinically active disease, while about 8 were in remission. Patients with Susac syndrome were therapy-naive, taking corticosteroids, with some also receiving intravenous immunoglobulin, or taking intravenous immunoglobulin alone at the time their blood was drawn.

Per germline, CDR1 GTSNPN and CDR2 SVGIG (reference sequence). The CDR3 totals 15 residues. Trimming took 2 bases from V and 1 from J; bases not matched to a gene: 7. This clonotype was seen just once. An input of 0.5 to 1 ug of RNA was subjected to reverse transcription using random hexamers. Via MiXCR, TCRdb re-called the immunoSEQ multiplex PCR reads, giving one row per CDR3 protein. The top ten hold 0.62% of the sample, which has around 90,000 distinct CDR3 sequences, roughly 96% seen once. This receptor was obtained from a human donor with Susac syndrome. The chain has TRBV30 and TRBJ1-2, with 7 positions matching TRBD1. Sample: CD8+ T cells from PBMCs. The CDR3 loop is CAWSPGRGGNYGYTF. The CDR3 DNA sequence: TGTGCCTGGAGTCCCGGCAGGGGGGGTAACTATGGCTACACCTTC.